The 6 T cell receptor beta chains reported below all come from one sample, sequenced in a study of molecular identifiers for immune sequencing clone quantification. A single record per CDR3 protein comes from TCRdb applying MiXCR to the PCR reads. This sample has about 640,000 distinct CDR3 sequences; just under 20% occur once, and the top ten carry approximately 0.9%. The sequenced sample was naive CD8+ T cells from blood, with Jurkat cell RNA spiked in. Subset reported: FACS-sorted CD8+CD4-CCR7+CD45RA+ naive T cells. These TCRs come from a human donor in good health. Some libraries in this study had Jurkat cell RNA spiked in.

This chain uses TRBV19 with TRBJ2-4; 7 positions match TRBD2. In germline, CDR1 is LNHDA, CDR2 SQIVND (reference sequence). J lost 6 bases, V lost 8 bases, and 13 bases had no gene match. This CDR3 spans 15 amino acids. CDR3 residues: CASEIGGVFGNIQYF. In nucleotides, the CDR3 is TGTGCCAGTGAAATTGGGGGGGTATTTGGAAACATTCAGTACTTC.

The CDR3 bases are TGTGCCAGCAGTTTATTAACGGGGGGCCCGCTCTCCTACAATGAGCAGTTCTTC. This codes for CASSLLTGGPLSYNEQFF. The chain couples TRBV27 to TRBJ2-1; possible D gene TRBD2, 7 bases. This CDR3 contains 18 residues. Per the germline V gene, CDR1 is MNHEY and CDR2 is SMNVEV (reference sequence). The ends were cut back, 1 base at V and 0 bases at J, with 16 bases in the middle.

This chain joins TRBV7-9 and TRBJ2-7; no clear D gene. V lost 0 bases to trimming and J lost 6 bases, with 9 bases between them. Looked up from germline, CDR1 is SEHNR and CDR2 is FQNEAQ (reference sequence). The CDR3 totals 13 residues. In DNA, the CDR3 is TGTGCCAGCAGCTTAGCGCCCAGCGCCGAGCAGTACTTC. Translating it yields CASSLAPSAEQYF.

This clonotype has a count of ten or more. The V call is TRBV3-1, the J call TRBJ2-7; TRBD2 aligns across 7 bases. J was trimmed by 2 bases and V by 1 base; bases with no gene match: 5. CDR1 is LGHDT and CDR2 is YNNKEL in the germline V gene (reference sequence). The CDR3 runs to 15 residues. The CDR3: CASSQARDYAYEQYF. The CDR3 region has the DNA TGTGCCAGCAGCCAAGCCCGGGACTACGCCTACGAGCAGTACTTC.

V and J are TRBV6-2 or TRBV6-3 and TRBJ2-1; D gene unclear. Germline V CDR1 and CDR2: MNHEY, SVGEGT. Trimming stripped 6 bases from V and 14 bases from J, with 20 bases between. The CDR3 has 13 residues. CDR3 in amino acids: CASSSHSSTVEFF. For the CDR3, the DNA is TGTGCCAGCAGCTCTCATAGCTCCACGGTCGAGTTCTTC.

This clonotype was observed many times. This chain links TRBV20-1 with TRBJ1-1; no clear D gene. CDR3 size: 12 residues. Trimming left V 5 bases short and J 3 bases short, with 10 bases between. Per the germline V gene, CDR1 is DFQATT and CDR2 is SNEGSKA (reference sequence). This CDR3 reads CSAFDTYTEAFF. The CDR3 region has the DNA TGCAGTGCTTTCGACACCTACACTGAAGCTTTCTTT.